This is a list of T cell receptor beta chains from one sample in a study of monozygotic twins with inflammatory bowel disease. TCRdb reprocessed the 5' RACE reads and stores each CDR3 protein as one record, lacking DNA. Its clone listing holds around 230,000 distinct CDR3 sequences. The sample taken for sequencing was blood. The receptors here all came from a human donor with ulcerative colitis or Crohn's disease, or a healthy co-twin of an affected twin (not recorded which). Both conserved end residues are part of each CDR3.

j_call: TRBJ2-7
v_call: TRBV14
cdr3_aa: CASSHLSLPGRLSEQYF

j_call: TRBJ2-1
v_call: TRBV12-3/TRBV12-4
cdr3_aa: CASSSTGGLSNEQFF

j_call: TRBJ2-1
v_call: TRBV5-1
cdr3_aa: CASSLGSSGGPDYNEQFF

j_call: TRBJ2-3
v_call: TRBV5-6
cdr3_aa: CASSFRLAGGTDTQYF

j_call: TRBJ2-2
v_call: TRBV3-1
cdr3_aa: CASSQAYFGGRTGELFF

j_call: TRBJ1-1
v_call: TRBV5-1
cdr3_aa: CASSINYPATDAFF

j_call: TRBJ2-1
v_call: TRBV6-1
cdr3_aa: CASSRFAGASNEQFF

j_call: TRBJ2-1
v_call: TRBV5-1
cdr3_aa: CASSPGSSGGISSYNEQFF

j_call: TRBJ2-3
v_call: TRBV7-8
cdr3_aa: CASSIPTLWTDTQYF

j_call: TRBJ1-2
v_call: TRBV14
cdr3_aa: CASSQEGQLYGYTF

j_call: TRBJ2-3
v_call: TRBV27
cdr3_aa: CASSKADYYRGQADTQYF

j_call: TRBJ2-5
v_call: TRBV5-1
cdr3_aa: CASSSQGAGLGETQYF

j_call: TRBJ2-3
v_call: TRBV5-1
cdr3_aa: CASSGQVADTQYF

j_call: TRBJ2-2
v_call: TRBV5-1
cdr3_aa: CASSMTISTGELFF

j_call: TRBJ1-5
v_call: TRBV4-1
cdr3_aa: CASSRTGDSNQPQHF

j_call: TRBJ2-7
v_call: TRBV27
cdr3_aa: CASSLSGTASYEQYF

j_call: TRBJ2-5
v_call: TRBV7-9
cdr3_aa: CASSLVGTGESETQYF

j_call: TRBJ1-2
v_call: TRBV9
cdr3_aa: CASSVDVGLSGYTF